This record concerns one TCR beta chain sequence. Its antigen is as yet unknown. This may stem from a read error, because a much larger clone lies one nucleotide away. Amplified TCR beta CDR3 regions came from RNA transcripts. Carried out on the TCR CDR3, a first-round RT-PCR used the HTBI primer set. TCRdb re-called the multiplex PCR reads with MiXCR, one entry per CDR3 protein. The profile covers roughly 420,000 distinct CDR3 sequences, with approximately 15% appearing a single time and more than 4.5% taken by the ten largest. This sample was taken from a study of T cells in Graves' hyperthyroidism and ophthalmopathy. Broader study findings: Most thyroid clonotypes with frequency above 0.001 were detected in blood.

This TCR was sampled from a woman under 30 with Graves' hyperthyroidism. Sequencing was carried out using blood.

CDR3 in amino acids: CASCSGGDLGYNEQFF. In nucleotides, the CDR3 is TGCGCCAGCTGTAGCGGGGGGGATTTGGGGTACAATGAGCAGTTCTTC. The chain carries TRBV5-1 and TRBJ2-1, with 11 positions matching TRBD2. Germline-derived CDR1 and CDR2 are SGHRS and YFSETQ. This CDR3 is built from 16 residues. Germline trimming cut 7 bases from V and 4 bases from J; bases unmatched to any gene: 10. Together with reference TRBV5-1 and TRBJ2-1, the CDR3 gives the full variable domain: KAGVTQTPRYLIKTRGQQVTLSCSPISGHRSVSWYQQTPGQGLQFLFEYFSETQRNKGNFPGRFSGRQFSNSRSEMNVSTLELGDSALYLCASCSGGDLGYNEQFFGPGTRLTVL.